Following are 26 T cell receptor beta chains from one sample sequenced in a study of T cells in Graves' hyperthyroidism and ophthalmopathy. Using RNA transcripts as the source, TCR beta CDR3 regions were amplified. First-round RT-PCR of the TCR CDR3 relied on the HTBI primer set. TCRdb reprocessed the multiplex PCR reads via MiXCR and lists one record per CDR3 protein. Of hundreds of thousands of distinct CDR3 sequences listed, more than 11% are singletons. The sample consisted of blood. These receptors originate from a woman aged 30 to 39 with Graves' hyperthyroidism that later progressed to Graves' ophthalmopathy.

Worth noting for this clonotype: With a much larger clone just one base away, this may be a read error. The V call is TRBV7-8, the J call TRBJ1-1, with a possible D match to TRBD1 (5 bases). The CDR3 loop spans 13 amino acids. Germline lookup yields CDR1 SGHVS and CDR2 FQNEAQ. Trimming pared 5 bases from V and 8 bases from J, leaving 15 bases between. CDR3 sequence: CASSRGVDPEAFF. CDR3 nucleotide sequence: TGTGCCAGCAGCCGAGGGGTGGATCCCGAAGCTTTCTTT.

The rearrangement uses TRBV30 and TRBJ2-1, with D perhaps matching TRBD2 (5 bases). This CDR3 spans 16 amino acids. V shed 2 bases and J shed 4 bases, with 18 bases lying between them. Germline values: CDR1 GTSNPN, CDR2 SVGIG (reference sequence). CDR3 DNA sequence: TGTGCCTGGAGTTCCTCCCGGGGTGCCTGGTACAATGAGCAGTTCTTC. Translating it yields CAWSSSRGAWYNEQFF.

Only a few counts were recorded for this clonotype. One end of the junction fails to match germline, which may point to a read error. This sequence joins TRBV11-2 and TRBJ2-7; D is possibly TRBD1 or TRBD2 (6 bases each). Germline V gene lookup returns CDR1 SGHAT and CDR2 FQNNGV. The CDR3 extends over 14 amino acids. Here the CDR3 DNA reads TGTGCCGGCAGGAAGAGGGGGACTTACTACGAGCAGTACTTC. Amino acids: CAGRKRGTYYEQYF.

In its sample, this clonotype was seen many times. The chain employs TRBV19 and TRBJ2-1; 14 positions match TRBD2. The CDR3 sequence is 14 residues long. CDR1 and CDR2 from the germline V gene are LNHDA and SQIVND (reference sequence). Unmatched junction bases numbered 3, after V lost 10 bases and J lost 4 bases. The CDR3 loop reads CATTSGREYNEQFF. The CDR3 region has the DNA TGTGCCACGACTAGCGGGAGGGAGTACAATGAGCAGTTCTTC.

The V call is TRBV7-9, the J call TRBJ1-3, with a possible D match to TRBD1 (6 bases). V was trimmed by 2 bases and J by 9 bases, leaving 20 bases between them. Germline V gene lookup returns CDR1 SEHNR and CDR2 FQNEAQ (reference sequence). The CDR3 extends over 16 amino acids. CDR3 in DNA: TGTGCCAGCAGCTTATCTGCAGGGGCGAATGTTGGCACCATATATTTT. Encoded protein: CASSLSAGANVGTIYF.

V and J are TRBV7-9 and TRBJ1-5, with a tentative D call TRBD1 (5 bases). V lost 1 base to trimming and J lost 5 bases, with 9 bases between them. Germline assignment: CDR1 SEHNR and CDR2 FQNEAQ (reference sequence). The CDR3 is 14 amino acids. In nucleotides, the CDR3 is TGTGCCAGCAGCTTAGAGACGGGGGATCAGCCCCAGCATTTT. This gives the protein CASSLETGDQPQHF.

This clonotype was seen many times. J is TRBJ2-2 and V is TRBV12-3 or TRBV12-4; D unresolved. The CDR3 contains 14 residues. V lost 3 bases and J lost 1, with 6 bases in between. The CDR3 DNA reads TGTGCCAGCAGTTTTTCCCAGAACACCGGGGAGCTGTTTTTT. Protein: CASSFSQNTGELFF.

There are a few counts of this clonotype. This chain joins TRBV4-1 and TRBJ1-2; D perhaps matches TRBD1 (5 bases). Deletions cut 0 bases from V and 5 bases from J, with 16 bases between. This CDR3 is built from 16 residues. CDR1 is MGHRA, CDR2 YSYEKL, per germline. The CDR3: CASSQETAFIAYGYTF. The CDR3 DNA is TGCGCCAGCAGCCAAGAGACAGCCTTCATTGCGTATGGCTACACCTTC.

This chain links TRBV27 with TRBJ2-7; D gene ambiguous. CDR1 is MNHEY, CDR2 SMNVEV, per germline (reference sequence). The CDR3 contains 12 residues. V lost 5 bases, J lost 2 bases, and 7 bases lay in between. CDR3 sequence (DNA): TGTGCCAGCAGTAGCCAGACCTACGAGCAGTACTTC. Protein sequence: CASSSQTYEQYF.

This clonotype showed up many times. The rearrangement uses TRBV11-2 and TRBJ2-2; 12 bases are shared with TRBD2. V lost 2 bases and J lost 2; bases outside the gene matches: 6. Germline lookup yields CDR1 SGHAT and CDR2 FQNNGV. This CDR3 spans 18 amino acids. CDR3 DNA sequence: TGTGCCAGCAGCTTAAGACTAGCGGGAGTAAGAAACACCGGGGAGCTGTTTTTT. It is translated as CASSLRLAGVRNTGELFF.

In this sample, this clonotype turned up many times. The chain recombines TRBV3-1 with TRBJ2-7, with D perhaps being TRBD1 or TRBD2 (5 bases each). The CDR3 spans 16 residues. Germline-derived CDR1 and CDR2 are LGHDT and YNNKEL (reference sequence). V gave up 2 bases and J gave up 0 bases, with 14 bases separating them. The CDR3, as DNA: TGTGCCAGCAGCCAAAGCGGTATGGGGACCTCCTACGAGCAGTACTTC. It translates to CASSQSGMGTSYEQYF.

This clonotype was seen many times. The V gene is TRBV27, the J gene TRBJ2-5; TRBD1 agrees at 10 bases. V lost 6 bases, J lost 3 bases, and 7 bases stayed unmatched. The CDR3 covers 15 residues. Germline V CDR1 and CDR2: MNHEY, SMNVEV (reference sequence). The CDR3 reads CASSLRDRGEETQYF. The CDR3 DNA reads as TGTGCCAGCAGCCTCCGGGACAGGGGTGAAGAGACCCAGTACTTC.

This clonotype was recorded at least ten times. CDR3 sequence reads: CASSRSQGSDTEAFF. The CDR3 nucleotides are TGTGCCAGCAGCCGTTCACAGGGATCTGACACTGAAGCTTTCTTT. V gene TRBV7-9 combines with J gene TRBJ1-1; D perhaps matches TRBD1 (6 bases). This CDR3 is built from 15 residues. Trimming pared 5 bases from V and 3 bases from J, leaving 16 bases between. Germline V gene sequence: CDR1 SEHNR, CDR2 FQNEAQ (reference sequence).

This clonotype was recorded at least ten times. The chain has TRBV18 and TRBJ1-4, with TRBD1 as a possible D gene (5 bases). The V end was cut by 0 bases, the J end by 5 bases, with 10 bases between. CDR3 length: 15 residues. The germline V gene encodes CDR1 KGHSH and CDR2 LQKENI. CDR3 bases: TGTGCCAGCTCACCACCTTCGTCAGGGAATGAAAAACTGTTTTTT. Amino acids: CASSPPSSGNEKLFF.

This clonotype has more than one count but fewer than ten. This sequence may be a read error, since a much larger clone differs from it by one base. V gene TRBV29-1 combines with J gene TRBJ1-5, with D tentatively TRBD1 (6 bases). Trimming shortened V by 3 bases and J by 2 bases, and 17 bases separated the two germline ends. Germline V gene lookup returns CDR1 SQVTM and CDR2 ANQGSEA. The CDR3 is 16 amino acids. CDR3 DNA: TGCAGCGTTGATGGCACAGGGCACGAATGCAATCAGCCCCAGCATTTT. Protein product: CSVDGTGHECNQPQHF. Combining the CDR3 with reference TRBV29-1 and TRBJ1-5 gives the whole variable domain SAVISQKPSRDICQRGTSLTIQCQVDSQVTMMFWYRQQPGQSLTLIATANQGSEATYESGFVIDKFPISRPNLTFSTLTVSNMSPEDSSIYLCSVDGTGHECNQPQHFGDGTRLSIL.

This clonotype appeared many times. The chain links TRBV5-1 to TRBJ1-1; D is possibly TRBD1 (5 bases). This CDR3 spans 14 amino acids. The V end lost 2 bases, the J end lost 6 bases, and 14 bases lay between the germline ends. CDR1 is SGHRS, CDR2 YFSETQ, per germline. The CDR3 spells CASSFETEGSEAFF. The CDR3 DNA reads TGCGCCAGCAGCTTTGAGACAGAGGGCTCTGAAGCTTTCTTT.

Of note for this clonotype: A much larger clone differs from this one at a single base, so this may be a read error. V and J are TRBV3-1 and TRBJ1-1; D unresolved. CDR3 length: 14 residues. Looked up from germline, CDR1 is LGHDT and CDR2 is YNNKEL (reference sequence). V was cut by 2 bases and J by 9 bases, with 16 bases left in between. The CDR3 DNA follows: TGTGCCAGCAGCCAATATGGATGGGCTAACAAAGCTTTCTTT. As protein: CASSQYGWANKAFF.

The sample holds many counts of this clonotype. J is TRBJ1-2 and V is TRBV24-1; a possible D gene is TRBD1 (6 bases). V was pared by 2 bases and J by 6 bases, with 9 bases between. This CDR3 has 13 amino acids. Germline V gene lookup returns CDR1 KGHDR and CDR2 SFDVKD. The DNA of the CDR3 is TGTGCCACCAGTGATTCCTACAGGGATGGCTACACCTTC. Amino acids: CATSDSYRDGYTF.

A word on this clonotype: Germline and junction disagree at one end, which may indicate a read error. This chain links TRBV3-1 with TRBJ1-5; 12 bases fit TRBD1. This CDR3 region has 16 residues. Germline V gene sequence: CDR1 LGHDT, CDR2 YNNKEL (reference sequence). For the CDR3, the DNA is TGTGCCGGCAGTGCCGCCGGGGACAGGGGGCGGCAGCCCCAGCATTTT. Translated, it gives CAGSAAGDRGRQPQHF.

This clonotype was counted ten times or more. The chain is built from TRBV28 and TRBJ2-3, with a tentative D call TRBD1 (6 bases). Germline V CDR1 and CDR2: MDHEN, SYDVKM. CDR3 length: 14 residues. Trimming stripped 2 bases from V and 3 bases from J, with 9 bases between. The CDR3 region is CASSLVGQTDTQYF. The CDR3 coding sequence is TGTGCCAGCAGTTTAGTGGGACAAACAGATACGCAGTATTTT.

This clonotype has a count of ten or more. The rearrangement joins TRBV29-1 to TRBJ1-1, with 7 bases identical to TRBD1. Germline V lookup: CDR1 SQVTM, CDR2 ANQGSEA. This CDR3 has 14 amino acids. V shed 3 bases, J shed 2 bases, and the junction held 6 bases outside the gene matches. CDR3 loop: CSVEVTGSNTEAFF. CDR3 nucleotide sequence: TGCAGCGTTGAGGTGACAGGGAGTAACACTGAAGCTTTCTTT.

This chain uses TRBV15 with TRBJ2-3; no clear D. With the DNA end fitting TRBJ1-5 better, the J assignment may be wrong. Germline V gene sequence: CDR1 LNHNV, CDR2 YYDKDF (reference sequence). This CDR3 contains 13 residues. The CDR3 region is CATNTRITDTQHF. In nucleotides, the CDR3 is TGTGCCACCAACACAAGGATCACAGATACGCAGCATTTT.

A word on this clonotype: A read error is possible here, since a much larger clone lies one base away. The chain couples TRBV7-8 to TRBJ2-5, with TRBD2 identical over 9 bases. The germline V gene encodes CDR1 SGHVS and CDR2 FQNEAQ. The CDR3 covers 18 residues. The CDR3 sequence is CASSLVVAGDPNQETQHF. The CDR3, as DNA: TGTGCCAGCAGCTTAGTGGTAGCGGGAGACCCGAACCAAGAGACCCAGCACTTC.

This clonotype was detected a few times. The junction departs from the called germline gene at one end, perhaps through a read error. The chain carries TRBV7-7 and TRBJ2-1, with TRBD2 as a possible D gene (6 bases). The CDR3 totals 13 residues. Germline-derived CDR1 and CDR2 are SSHAT and FNYEAQ (reference sequence). CDR3 protein: CASSHPGTNEQFF. As DNA, the CDR3 is TGTGCTAGCAGCCACCCCGGGACTAATGAGCAGTTCTTC.

This clonotype has ten or more counts. This rearrangement joins TRBV11-2 to TRBJ2-6; D not certain. This CDR3 has 16 residues. Looked up from germline, CDR1 is SGHAT and CDR2 is FQNNGV. V shed 4 bases and J shed 0 bases, with 10 bases lying between them. The CDR3 coding sequence is TGTGCCAGCAGCTGGACGGCCTTCTCTGGGGCCAACGTCCTGACTTTC. Protein product: CASSWTAFSGANVLTF.

In this sample, this clonotype turned up many times. J is TRBJ1-1 and V is TRBV28; the match to TRBD1 covers 9 bases. In germline, CDR1 is MDHEN, CDR2 SYDVKM. V lost 1 base and J lost 0; bases outside the gene matches: 18. The CDR3 has 21 residues. The CDR3 is CASSLSIGGQGLSYLNTEAFF. Here the CDR3 DNA reads TGTGCCAGCAGTTTATCGATAGGGGGACAGGGCCTATCCTACTTGAACACTGAAGCTTTCTTT. Full variable domain (missing parts from reference TRBV28 and TRBJ1-1): DVKVTQSSRYLVKRTGEKVFLECVQDMDHENMFWYRQDPGLGLRLIYFSYDVKMKEKGDIPEGYSVSREKKERFSLILESASTNQTSMYLCASSLSIGGQGLSYLNTEAFFGQGTRLTVV.